This T cell receptor (beta chain) was obtained from a study of control samples from healthy donors and cancer patients (dated by TCRdb to between 2020 and 2021). CDR1 is given as DFQATT and CDR2 as SNEGSKA, both from the germline V gene (reference sequence). From its cysteine to its phenylalanine, the CDR3 spans 14 amino acids. Only the CDR3 part of the read is kept: 42 bases, read in frame from the first base. V is shortened by 3 bases, J by 0 bases, and the region joining them spans 9 bases. Regarding this clone: The antigen this receptor binds is unknown. No much larger clone exists at a distance of one base, and base qualities are not known.

Library creation used the immunoSEQ multiplex PCR assay. Entries here come from immuneACCESS through TCRdb and include only in-frame sequences with V and J called. Some clones fail to appear in such tables; in the studies checked, an unresolved V gene covers under half of the shortfall, and the cause of the remainder is unknown. The sample data list about 55,000 clones, and more than 95% of these were observed just once. Less than 1.1% of the sample lies in the top ten. The sample comprised blood. The clonotype comes from a woman aged 18-29 years in good health. The chain was built from TRBV20-1 and TRBJ1-5, with no reliable assignment of the D segment. The DNA sequence reads TGCAGTGCTAGTGTTCCAGATAGCAATCAGCCCCAGCATTTT. The translation is CSASVPDSNQPQHF.